The clone carrying this T cell receptor beta chain was found a few times. Trimming took off 2 bases at V and 2 bases at J, with 16 bases between the two ends. The CDR3 is 17 amino acids. The V gene's germline CDR1 is KGHSH and CDR2 LQKENI. This specimen belongs to a study of tumour-infiltrating T cells in Burkitt lymphoma. Study summary: Overall and progression-free survival were predicted by productive clonality.

Method: immunoSEQ multiplex PCR; TCRdb's copy keeps in-frame clones and lacks some. In the table there are more than 12,000 clones, roughly 75% of which are singletons. The sequence was obtained from a human donor with diffuse large B-cell lymphoma. The chain employs TRBV18 and TRBJ1-5; D is unclear. Sequencing was performed on tumor tissue. CDR3: CASSPVPRGDGNQPQHF. CDR3 DNA sequence: TGTGCCAGCTCACCAGTACCTCGGGGAGATGGCAATCAGCCCCAGCATTTT.